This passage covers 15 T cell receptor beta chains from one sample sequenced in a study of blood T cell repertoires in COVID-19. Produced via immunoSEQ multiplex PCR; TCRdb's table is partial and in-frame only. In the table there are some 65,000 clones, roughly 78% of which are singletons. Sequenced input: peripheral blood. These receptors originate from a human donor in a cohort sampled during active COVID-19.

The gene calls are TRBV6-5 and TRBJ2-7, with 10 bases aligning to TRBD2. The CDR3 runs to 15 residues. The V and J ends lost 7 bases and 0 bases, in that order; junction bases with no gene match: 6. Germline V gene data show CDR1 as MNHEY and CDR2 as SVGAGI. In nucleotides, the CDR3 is TGTGCCAGCAAAATCCTAGCGGGGGACTCCTACGAGCAGTACTTC. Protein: CASKILAGDSYEQYF.

The CDR3 nucleotides read TGTGCCAGCAGCGTGGGACAGCATGAAGAGACCCAGTACTTC. Protein: CASSVGQHEETQYF. The chain combines TRBV9 with TRBJ2-5, with 7 bases aligning to TRBD1. Trimming at V came to 2 bases and at J to 3 bases, leaving 4 bases not matched to a gene. The CDR3 totals 14 residues. From germline, CDR1 is SGDLS and CDR2 YYNGEE.

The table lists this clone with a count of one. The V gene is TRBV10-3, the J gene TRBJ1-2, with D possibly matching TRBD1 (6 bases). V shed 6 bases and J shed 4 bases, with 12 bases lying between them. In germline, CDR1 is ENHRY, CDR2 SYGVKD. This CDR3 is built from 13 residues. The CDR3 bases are TGTGCCATCAGAGGGACACAAGTCTATGGCTACACCTTC. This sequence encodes CAIRGTQVYGYTF.

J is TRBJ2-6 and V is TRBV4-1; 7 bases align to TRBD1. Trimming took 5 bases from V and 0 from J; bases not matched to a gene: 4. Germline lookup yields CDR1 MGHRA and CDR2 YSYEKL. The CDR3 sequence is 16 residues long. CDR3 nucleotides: TGCGCCAGCAGCTACGACAGGGTCTCTGGGGCCAACGTCCTGACTTTC. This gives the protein CASSYDRVSGANVLTF.

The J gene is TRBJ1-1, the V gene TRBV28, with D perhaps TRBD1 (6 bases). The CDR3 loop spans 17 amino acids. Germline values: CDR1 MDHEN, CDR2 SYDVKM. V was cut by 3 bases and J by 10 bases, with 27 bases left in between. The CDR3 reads CASSLLRGGAKGSRAFF. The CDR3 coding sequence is TGTGCCAGCAGTTTGCTGCGAGGGGGGGCAAAGGGTTCGAGAGCTTTCTTT.

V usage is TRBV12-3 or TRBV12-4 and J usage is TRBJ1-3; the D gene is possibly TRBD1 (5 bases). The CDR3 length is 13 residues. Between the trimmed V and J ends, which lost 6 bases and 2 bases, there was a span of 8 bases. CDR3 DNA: TGTGCCAGCAGAGGGACTGCTGGAAACACCATATATTTT. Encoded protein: CASRGTAGNTIYF.

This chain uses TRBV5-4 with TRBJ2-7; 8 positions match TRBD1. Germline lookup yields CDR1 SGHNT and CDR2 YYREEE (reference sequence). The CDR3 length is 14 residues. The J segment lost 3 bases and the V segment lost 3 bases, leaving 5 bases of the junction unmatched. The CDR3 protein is CASSSGTGDYEQYF. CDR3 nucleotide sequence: TGTGCCAGCAGCTCCGGGACAGGAGACTACGAGCAGTACTTC.

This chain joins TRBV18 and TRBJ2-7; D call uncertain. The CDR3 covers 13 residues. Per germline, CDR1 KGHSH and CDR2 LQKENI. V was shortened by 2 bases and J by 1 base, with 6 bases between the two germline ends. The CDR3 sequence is CASSPSVSYEQYF. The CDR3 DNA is TGTGCCAGCTCACCATCAGTTTCCTACGAGCAGTACTTC.

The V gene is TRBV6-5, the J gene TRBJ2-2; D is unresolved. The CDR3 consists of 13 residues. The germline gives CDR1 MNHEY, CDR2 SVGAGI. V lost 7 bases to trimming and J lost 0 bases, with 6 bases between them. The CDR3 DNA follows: TGTGCCAGCATACTCACGAACACCGGGGAGCTGTTTTTT. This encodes CASILTNTGELFF.

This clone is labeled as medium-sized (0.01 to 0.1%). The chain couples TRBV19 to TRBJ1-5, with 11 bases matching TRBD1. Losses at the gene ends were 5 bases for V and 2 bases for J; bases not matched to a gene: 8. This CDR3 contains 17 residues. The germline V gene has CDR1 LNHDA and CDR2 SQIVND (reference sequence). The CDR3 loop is CASSYGQGAPGNQPQHF. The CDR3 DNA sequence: TGTGCCAGTAGTTACGGACAGGGGGCGCCGGGCAATCAGCCCCAGCATTTT.

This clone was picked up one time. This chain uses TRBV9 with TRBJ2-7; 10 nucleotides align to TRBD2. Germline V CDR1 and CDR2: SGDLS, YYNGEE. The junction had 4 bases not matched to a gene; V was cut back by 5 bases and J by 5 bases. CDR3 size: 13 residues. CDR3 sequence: CASRSSGSNEQYF. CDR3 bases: TGTGCCAGCAGGTCTAGCGGGAGCAACGAGCAGTACTTC.

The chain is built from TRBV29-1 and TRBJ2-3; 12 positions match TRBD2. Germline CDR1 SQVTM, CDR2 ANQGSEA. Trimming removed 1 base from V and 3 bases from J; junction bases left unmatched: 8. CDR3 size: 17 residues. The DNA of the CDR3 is TGCAGCGTTGAAGTAAGGGCTAGCGGGGGGGGTACAGATACGCAGTATTTT. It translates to CSVEVRASGGGTDTQYF.

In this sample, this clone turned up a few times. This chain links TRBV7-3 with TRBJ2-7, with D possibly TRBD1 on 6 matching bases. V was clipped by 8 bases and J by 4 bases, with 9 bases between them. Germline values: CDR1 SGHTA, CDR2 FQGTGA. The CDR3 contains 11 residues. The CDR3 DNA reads TGTGCCAGCGGGGACAATTACGAGCAGTACTTC. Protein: CASGDNYEQYF.

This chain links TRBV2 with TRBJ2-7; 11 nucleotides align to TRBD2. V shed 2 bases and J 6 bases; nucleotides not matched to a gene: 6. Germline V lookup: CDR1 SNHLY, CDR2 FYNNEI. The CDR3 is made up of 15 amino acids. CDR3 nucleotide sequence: TGTGCCAGCAGTGAATTACTAGCGGGAGTTAGCGAGCAGTACTTC. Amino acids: CASSELLAGVSEQYF.

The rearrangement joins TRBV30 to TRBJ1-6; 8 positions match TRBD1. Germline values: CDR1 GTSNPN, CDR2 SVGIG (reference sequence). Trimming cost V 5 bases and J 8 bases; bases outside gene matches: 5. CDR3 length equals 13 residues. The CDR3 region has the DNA TGTGCCTGGCGACAGGGGTTGGATTCACCCCTCCACTTT. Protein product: CAWRQGLDSPLHF.